The next 32 T cell receptor beta chains were all read from a single sample in a study of cytomegalovirus exposure and HLA in healthy donors. In the PCR, 60 Vbeta and 13 Jbeta primers were used. Clones were read by immunoSEQ multiplex PCR, and TCRdb kept only the in-frame ones, dropping some. This sample has about 180,000 clones, with around 80% found just once. Material: PBMCs. The receptor set was obtained from a girl between 5 and 17 years old in good health and CMV-seropositive.

V is TRBV5-6 and J is TRBJ1-3; TRBD1 might be the D (6 bases). Trimming stripped 1 base from V and 2 bases from J, with 10 bases between. The CDR3 has 15 residues. Germline assignment: CDR1 SGHDT and CDR2 YYEEEE. The CDR3 loop is CASSLIPGAGNTIYF. The CDR3 DNA follows: TGTGCCAGCAGCTTGATACCAGGGGCTGGAAACACCATATATTTT. The variable domain in full, with the rest retrieved from reference TRBV5-6 and TRBJ1-3, is DAGVTQSPTHLIKTRGQQVTLRCSPKSGHDTVSWYQQALGQGPQFIFQYYEEEERQRGNFPDRFSGHQFPNYSSELNVNALLLGDSALYLCASSLIPGAGNTIYFGEGSWLTVV.

CDR3 amino acids: CASSPGQGAYGYTF. CDR3 bases: TGCGCCAGCAGCCCCGGACAGGGGGCCTATGGCTACACCTTC. The chain joins TRBV5-1 to TRBJ1-2; TRBD1 agrees at 11 bases. This CDR3 has 14 amino acids. Per the germline V gene, CDR1 is SGHRS and CDR2 is YFSETQ. The V gene end was trimmed by 4 bases and the J gene end by 4 bases; junction bases not matched to a gene: 3.

The V and J genes are TRBV5-6 and TRBJ2-2; D gene unclear. The CDR3 covers 14 residues. Germline V lookup: CDR1 SGHDT, CDR2 YYEEEE. V was pared by 0 bases and J by 1 base, with 4 bases between. The CDR3 DNA reads TGTGCCAGCAGCTTGGTAGAGAACACCGGGGAGCTGTTTTTT. Its protein product is CASSLVENTGELFF.

V gene TRBV2 combines with J gene TRBJ1-1; D gene unclear. The CDR3 is made up of 14 amino acids. V gave up 8 bases and J gave up 2 bases, with 15 bases separating them. Germline V gene lookup returns CDR1 SNHLY and CDR2 FYNNEI. Here the CDR3 DNA reads TGTGCCAGCGTAACAGAATATAGTAACACTGAAGCTTTCTTT. Its protein product is CASVTEYSNTEAFF.

V and J are TRBV18 and TRBJ1-1, with 7 nucleotides matching TRBD1. J was trimmed by 1 base and V by 9 bases; bases with no gene match: 8. Per germline, CDR1 KGHSH and CDR2 LQKENI. The CDR3 loop spans 14 amino acids. In nucleotides, the CDR3 is TGTGCCAGTTCGACAGGGATGGGGAACACTGAAGCTTTCTTT. This translates into CASSTGMGNTEAFF.

CDR3 nucleotides: TGTGCCAGCAGCCCTCAGCGGGGTAATTACAATGAGCAGTTCTTC. Protein sequence: CASSPQRGNYNEQFF. The J gene is TRBJ2-1, the V gene TRBV2; 7 bases agree with TRBD2. This CDR3 region has 15 residues. Germline V gene data show CDR1 as SNHLY and CDR2 as FYNNEI. V shed 6 bases, J shed 4 bases, and the junction held 9 bases outside the gene matches.

A remark on this clone: The junction departs from germline at one end; a sequencing error may be responsible. The gene calls are TRBV6-5 and TRBJ1-2, with 7 nucleotides matching TRBD1. The CDR3 totals 11 residues. Germline V lookup: CDR1 MNHEY, CDR2 SVGAGI. CDR3 residues: CASRTGYGYSF. CDR3 sequence (DNA): TGTGCCAGCAGGACAGGGTATGGCTACTCCTTC.

The genes are TRBV2 and TRBJ1-1, with 8 bases fitting TRBD1. The CDR3 consists of 15 residues. Losses at the gene ends were 3 bases for V and 6 bases for J; bases not matched to a gene: 9. Germline V gene sequence: CDR1 SNHLY, CDR2 FYNNEI. The CDR3 reads CASSDPGTGVAEAFF. The CDR3, as DNA: TGTGCCAGCAGTGACCCCGGGACAGGTGTAGCTGAAGCTTTCTTT.

The genes are TRBV10-3 and TRBJ2-1; TRBD2 matches 16 bases. Germline V gene sequence: CDR1 ENHRY, CDR2 SYGVKD. V gave up 4 bases and J gave up 5 bases; unmatched junction bases: 2. The CDR3 runs 16 residues. CDR3 coding DNA: TGTGCCATCAGTGGGGGACTAGCGGGAGGGGACAATGAGCAGTTCTTC. Encoded protein: CAISGGLAGGDNEQFF.

The chain couples TRBV7-2 to TRBJ2-5, with TRBD1 matching 10 bases. The germline V gene has CDR1 SGHTA and CDR2 FQGNSA. This CDR3 has 14 amino acids. V gave up 7 bases and J gave up 8 bases; unmatched junction bases: 10. CDR3 bases: TGTGCCAGCACCACCCAGGGACAGGGGCTAACCCAGTACTTC. The encoded protein is CASTTQGQGLTQYF. Looking up the rest from reference TRBV7-2 and TRBJ2-5 gives the full variable domain: GAGVSQSPSNKVTEKGKDVELRCDPISGHTALYWYRQSLGQGLEFLIYFQGNSAPDKSGLPSDRFSAERTGGSVSTLTIQRTQQEDSAVYLCASTTQGQGLTQYFGPGTRLLVL.

V gene TRBV4-2 combines with J gene TRBJ2-3, with 8 bases aligning to TRBD2. The V segment lost 2 bases and the J segment 4 bases; nucleotides outside the gene matches: 8. The germline V gene has CDR1 LGHNA and CDR2 YNFKEQ. The CDR3 runs to 16 residues. CDR3 loop: CASSQMKAGASDTQYF. CDR3 nucleotides: TGTGCCAGCAGCCAAATGAAAGCGGGAGCGTCAGATACGCAGTATTTT.

The chain combines TRBV18 with TRBJ1-2; D not certain. Germline V gives CDR1 KGHSH, CDR2 LQKENI. This CDR3 is built from 17 residues. Trimming left V 5 bases short and J 1 base short, with 20 bases between. This chain's CDR3 is CASSETVGVRINYGYTF. CDR3 nucleotide sequence: TGTGCCAGCTCAGAGACGGTGGGAGTAAGGATTAACTATGGCTACACCTTC.

The chain carries TRBV7-2 and TRBJ2-1, with D hard to call. CDR1 SGHTA and CDR2 FQGNSA come from the germline V gene. Trimming pared 5 bases from V and 8 bases from J, leaving 16 bases between. The CDR3 has 14 residues. This CDR3 reads CASSQLRSWDEQFF. CDR3 DNA: TGTGCCAGCAGCCAACTTAGGAGTTGGGATGAGCAGTTCTTC.

J is TRBJ2-1 and V is TRBV4-3, with a tentative D call TRBD2 (6 bases). Germline values: CDR1 LGHNA, CDR2 YSLEER. The CDR3 contains 15 residues. V was cut by 0 bases and J by 7 bases, with 13 bases left in between. The CDR3 bases are TGCGCCAGCAGCCAAGATGGAGGGATCGATAATGAGCAGTTCTTC. The encoded protein is CASSQDGGIDNEQFF.

The chain couples TRBV25-1 to TRBJ2-3, with 13 bases lining up with TRBD2. Germline assignment: CDR1 MGHDK and CDR2 SYGVNS. The J segment lost 5 bases and the V segment lost 6 bases, leaving 14 bases of the junction unmatched. The CDR3 totals 18 residues. CDR3 amino acids: CASRGGLAGEGLGDTQYF. Written as DNA, the CDR3 is TGTGCCAGCAGGGGAGGACTAGCGGGAGAAGGGTTGGGAGATACGCAGTATTTT.

The rearrangement uses TRBV7-8 and TRBJ1-3; 9 nucleotides agree with TRBD1. Germline CDR1 SGHVS, CDR2 FQNEAQ. The CDR3 length is 18 residues. V was clipped by 3 bases and J by 1 base; unmatched bases: 10. The CDR3, as DNA: TGTGCCAGCAGCTTTCCCAGGACAGGGGAGTATTCTGGAAACACCATATATTTT. Protein sequence: CASSFPRTGEYSGNTIYF.

The chain is built from TRBV5-4 and TRBJ2-7; TRBD1 matches at 7 bases. V was clipped by 4 bases and J by 3 bases; unmatched bases: 4. Germline V CDR1 and CDR2: SGHNT, YYREEE (reference sequence). The CDR3 contains 13 residues. The CDR3 nucleotides are TGTGCCAGCAGCGGGGACAGAGGCTACGAGCAGTACTTC. This gives the protein CASSGDRGYEQYF.

The J gene is TRBJ2-2, the V gene TRBV5-1, with D possibly matching TRBD1 (6 bases). Germline-derived CDR1 and CDR2 are SGHRS and YFSETQ. The ends were cut back, 3 bases at V and 0 bases at J, with 12 bases in the middle. This CDR3 is built from 16 residues. As DNA, the CDR3 is TGCGCCAGCAGCTGGAGAGGACAGTCGAACACCGGGGAGCTGTTTTTT. Protein: CASSWRGQSNTGELFF. Looking up the rest from reference TRBV5-1 and TRBJ2-2 gives the full variable domain: KAGVTQTPRYLIKTRGQQVTLSCSPISGHRSVSWYQQTPGQGLQFLFEYFSETQRNKGNFPGRFSGRQFSNSRSEMNVSTLELGDSALYLCASSWRGQSNTGELFFGEGSRLTVL.

The rearrangement joins TRBV10-3 to TRBJ2-5; TRBD2 matches at 11 bases. Germline V gives CDR1 ENHRY, CDR2 SYGVKD. The CDR3 runs to 14 residues. Germline trimming cut 6 bases from V and 5 bases from J; bases unmatched to any gene: 5. The CDR3 loop is CAIRASGGQETQYF. Here the CDR3 DNA reads TGTGCCATCAGAGCTAGCGGGGGGCAGGAGACCCAGTACTTC.

This clone was found once. The chain combines TRBV27 with TRBJ1-4; D is perhaps TRBD1 (5 bases). This CDR3 is 21 amino acids long. Between the trimmed V and J ends, which lost 5 bases and 2 bases, there was a span of 30 bases. The germline V gene encodes CDR1 MNHEY and CDR2 SMNVEV (reference sequence). Here the CDR3 reads CASSPDIPMGQLKGTNEKLFF. As DNA, the CDR3 is TGTGCCAGCAGTCCCGATATCCCCATGGGGCAGCTTAAAGGGACTAATGAAAAACTGTTTTTT.

The CDR3 region is CASSARDKQETQYF. In nucleotides, the CDR3 is TGTGCCAGCAGCGCCCGGGACAAACAAGAGACCCAGTACTTC. The chain has TRBV11-3 and TRBJ2-5; a possible D gene is TRBD1 (6 bases). CDR3 length: 14 residues. The germline V and J ends were trimmed by 5 bases and 2 bases, with 12 bases remaining between them. Germline V gives CDR1 SGHNT, CDR2 YENEEA. Using reference TRBV11-3 and TRBJ2-5 for the parts outside the CDR3, the full variable domain is EAGVVQSPRYKIIEKKQPVAFWCNPISGHNTLYWYLQNLGQGPELLIRYENEEAVDDSQLPKDRFSAERLKGVDSTLKIQPAELGDSAVYLCASSARDKQETQYFGPGTRLLVL.

V usage is TRBV30 and J usage is TRBJ1-5, with TRBD1 matching 7 bases. The V gene's germline CDR1 is GTSNPN and CDR2 SVGIG (reference sequence). The CDR3 covers 19 residues. V dropped 2 bases and J dropped 2; count of bases not matched to a gene: 18. This chain's CDR3 is CAWSPSIDRVGSGNQPQHF. DNA of the CDR3: TGTGCCTGGAGTCCCTCTATCGACAGGGTAGGGTCGGGCAATCAGCCCCAGCATTTT.

The chain uses TRBV27 and TRBJ2-7, with TRBD2 as a possible D gene (6 bases). Germline V gene data show CDR1 as MNHEY and CDR2 as SMNVEV (reference sequence). The CDR3 has 14 amino acids. Trimming took off 1 base at V and 3 bases at J, with 10 bases between the two ends. The DNA of the CDR3 is TGTGCCAGCAGTTTATACGGGAGAGGCTACGAGCAGTACTTC. Translated: CASSLYGRGYEQYF.

The CDR3 region is CASSPPSGTSPDTQYF. CDR3 nucleotides: TGCGCCAGCAGCCCACCTAGCGGGACCTCACCAGATACGCAGTATTTT. This chain joins TRBV5-1 and TRBJ2-3; 9 bases are shared with TRBD2. Losses at the gene ends were 4 bases for V and 4 bases for J; bases not matched to a gene: 10. There are 16 residues in the CDR3. CDR1 is SGHRS, CDR2 YFSETQ, per germline.

The CDR3 DNA reads as TGTGCCAGCACCCGGAGCCAGAACAATGAGCAGTTCTTC. Its protein is CASTRSQNNEQFF. The V gene is TRBV27, the J gene TRBJ2-1; D is unresolved. The CDR3 runs 13 residues. Germline lookup yields CDR1 MNHEY and CDR2 SMNVEV (reference sequence). The V end was cut by 7 bases, the J end by 5 bases, with 12 bases between.

This clone appeared a few times. CDR3 coding DNA: TGTGCCAGCAGTGTGGGGGGTGGGGCCAAAAACATTCAGTACTTC. It is translated as CASSVGGGAKNIQYF. This chain links TRBV6-1 with TRBJ2-4; D is perhaps TRBD2 (6 bases). CDR1 MNHNS and CDR2 SASEGT come from the germline V gene. The V gene lost 4 bases and the J gene lost 1 base, with 11 bases spanning the gap. This CDR3 has 15 amino acids.

The genes are TRBV6-5 and TRBJ2-1; 10 nucleotides match TRBD2. CDR3 length equals 14 residues. The V gene end was trimmed by 6 bases and the J gene end by 4 bases; junction bases not matched to a gene: 3. Germline CDR1 reads MNHEY; CDR2 reads SVGAGI. In nucleotides, the CDR3 is TGTGCCAGCAGCAGCGGGGGGGGATACAATGAGCAGTTCTTC. Protein: CASSSGGGYNEQFF.

V is TRBV27 and J is TRBJ2-5, with 13 bases matching TRBD2. The CDR3 length is 16 residues. Germline V gene lookup returns CDR1 MNHEY and CDR2 SMNVEV (reference sequence). Trimming at V came to 4 bases and at J to 5 bases, leaving 7 bases not matched to a gene. The CDR3 coding sequence is TGTGCCAGCAGTTCACTAGCGGGAGGGCCGGGGGAGACCCAGTACTTC. Translated, it gives CASSSLAGGPGETQYF.

The rearrangement links TRBV5-1 to TRBJ2-7; D is perhaps TRBD1 (8 bases). CDR1 is SGHRS, CDR2 YFSETQ, per germline. CDR3 size: 15 residues. V gave up 3 bases and J gave up 2 bases, with 15 bases separating them. The CDR3 coding sequence is TGCGCCAGCAGCTCCTTACAGGGGGGGCCCTACGAGCAGTACTTC. Translating it yields CASSSLQGGPYEQYF.

V and J are TRBV28 and TRBJ2-5, with a weak D call TRBD1 (6 bases). The V end was cut by 4 bases, the J end by 10 bases, with 13 bases between. This CDR3 is 12 amino acids long. Germline V lookup: CDR1 MDHEN, CDR2 SYDVKM. As DNA, the CDR3 is TGTGCCAGCAGTTCTCCCCGACAGGACCAGTACTTC. Translating gives CASSSPRQDQYF.

The chain joins TRBV6-4 to TRBJ2-2; D is perhaps TRBD1 (6 bases). Germline CDR1 reads MRHNA; CDR2 reads SNTAGT. The CDR3 spans 14 residues. V lost 5 bases and J 5 bases, leaving 12 bases between the germline ends. DNA of the CDR3: TGTGCCAGCAGTCCACAAACAGGGACCGGGGAGCTGTTTTTT. Its translation: CASSPQTGTGELFF.

The chain carries TRBV7-8 and TRBJ1-5, with D possibly matching TRBD1 (6 bases). The V end lost 5 bases, the J end lost 0 bases, and 14 bases lay between the germline ends. The CDR3 runs to 16 residues. Germline loops: CDR1 SGHVS, CDR2 FQNEAQ. The CDR3 is CASSPRDKDSNQPQHF. CDR3 DNA: TGTGCCAGCAGCCCCCGGGACAAAGATAGCAATCAGCCCCAGCATTTT. Supplemented by reference TRBV7-8 and TRBJ1-5, the full variable domain reads GAGVSQSPRYKVAKRGQDVALRCDPISGHVSLFWYQQALGQGPEFLTYFQNEAQLDKSGLPSDRFFAERPEGSVSTLKIQRTQQEDSAVYLCASSPRDKDSNQPQHFGDGTRLSIL.